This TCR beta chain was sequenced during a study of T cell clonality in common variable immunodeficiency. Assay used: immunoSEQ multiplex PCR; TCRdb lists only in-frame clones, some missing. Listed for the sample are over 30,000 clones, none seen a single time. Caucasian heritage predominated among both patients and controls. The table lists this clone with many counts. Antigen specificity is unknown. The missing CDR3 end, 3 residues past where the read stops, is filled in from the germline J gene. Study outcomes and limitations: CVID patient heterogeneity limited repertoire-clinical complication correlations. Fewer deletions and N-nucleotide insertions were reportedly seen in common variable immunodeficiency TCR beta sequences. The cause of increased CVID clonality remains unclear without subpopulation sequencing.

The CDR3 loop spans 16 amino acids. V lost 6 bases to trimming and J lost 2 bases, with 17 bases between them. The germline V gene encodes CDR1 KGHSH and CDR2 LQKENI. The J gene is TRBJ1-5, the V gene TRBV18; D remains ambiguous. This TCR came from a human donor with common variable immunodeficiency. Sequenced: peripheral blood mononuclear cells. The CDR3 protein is CASSPWRERGNQPQHF. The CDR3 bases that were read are TGTGCCAGCTCCCCATGGAGGGAGCGGGGCAATCAGCCC.